The subject of this entry is one TCR beta chain. Its antigen has not been determined. There are no base qualities to consult, and no much larger clone falls within one base. This specimen comes from a study of shared clonotypes between healthy human individuals (dated by TCRdb to about 2020). About the study as a whole: The cohort comprised a couple of women and three men aged 18 to 49 years. For each donor, CD4 naive and CD4 memory were each run on three plates, CD8 naive on two plates, and CD8 memory on one plate. Blood TCR repertoires of five healthy adults were deeply sequenced to estimate repertoire size and the extent of clonotype sharing between individuals. To increase sequencing depth and limit assay-specific biases, different laboratories used diverse techniques to prepare libraries and sequence TCR repertoires. Per donor, leukapheresis produced somewhere between about 0.8 and 9 billion PBMCs.

The full study reports these points: Even with the large sequencing depth, rarefaction of the sorted-subset datasets indicated that sequencing was incomplete. Sampling was restricted to blood, and TCR repertoires in tissue are likely to differ from TCR repertoires in blood. Because the study included only a small number of donors, the genetic and exposure-history diversity represented was limited. Pairwise subsampling indicated that sequencing depth was expected to affect the degree of clonotype sharing among donors. Compared with non-shared clonotypes, clonotypes shared by all four sorted-subset donors had higher generation probabilities. Across a few donors, around 5% of naive CD4, approximately 4% of naive CD8, roughly 2.2% of memory CD4, and 0.4% to 0.45% of memory CD8 clonotypes were shared. Naive subsets generally had larger estimated clonotype richness than memory subsets.

Using the deep immunoSEQ assay, multiplex PCR amplified TCR CDR3 regions from genomic DNA. Genomic DNA extracted from each cell subset was distributed evenly over all wells of several immunoSEQ 96-well plates, and each plate served as one replicate. Each replicate PCR for sorted subsets received approximately 200 ng genomic DNA, equal to roughly 30,000 T cell genomes. Purified libraries were quantified with a Qubit 3.0 fluorometer, sized on a Bioanalyzer 2100, and re-quantified with the KAPA Library Quantification kit. Every immunoSEQ 96-well plate was sequenced on a dedicated single-read 150-cycle Illumina NextSeq 550 flow cell. The original methods were these. Because the immunoSEQ output included only junctional sequences and no quality scores, the filtering could not be the same as the filtering used for full-length reads. Sequences were annotated with PyIR, a Python wrapper for IgBLAST v1.9, and V/J genes and CDR3 were assigned using IMGT germline references. Reads with weak V/J assignments (E-value above 1e-6), missing CDR3, stop codons, out-of-frame junctions, or ambiguous translated residues were removed. V3J clonotypes were defined as sequences sharing an identical inferred V gene, J gene, and CDR3 amino acid sequence. Percentage overlap between repertoires was computed as shared unique clonotypes divided by the size of the smaller repertoire. Richness of each repertoire was evaluated using RTK rarefaction, the Chao1 estimator, and Recon v2.1 estimates of unobserved clonotypes. Generation probabilities were computed with OLGA for all TCRbeta clonotypes obtained by the gDNA method from several donors. As stored in TCRdb, this immuneACCESS dataset retains in-frame rearrangements with V and J assigned. A fraction of the clones does not appear; measured against another copy, unresolved V genes explain less than half of the discrepancy, and the remainder lacks a known reason. V and J calls and clone size come straight from that table; D and trimming were deduced from the DNA. Here the sample has about 600,000 clones; around 97% occur a single time. The ten largest clones represent 0.055% to 0.07% of the sample.

The cysteine opens and the phenylalanine closes a CDR3 of 13 amino acids. Only the CDR3 part of the read is kept: 39 bases, read in frame from the first base. Relative to germline, V is 11 bases shorter and J is 7 bases shorter, with 17 bases between their ends. CDR1 and CDR2 (LNHDA, SQIVND) derive from the germline V gene (reference sequence). The donors were healthy, HIV-negative adults who had no recently reported acute infections or vaccinations. Every donor was a Caucasian adult residing in Nashville, Tennessee, USA. CD4+ T cells were enriched through magnetic negative selection, after which naive cells were positively selected on CD45RA and the remaining negative fraction served as the memory subset. Blood was collected by leukapheresis, and PBMCs were isolated by Ficoll-Histopaque density gradient centrifugation and then cryopreserved in liquid nitrogen vapor phase. Analytical flow cytometry was used to check the purity and quantity of each magnetically sorted T cell population. Genomic DNA was isolated from every sorted fraction and measured by UV absorbance on a Nanodrop 2000c.

The chain is assembled from TRBV19 and TRBJ1-4; the D gene is perhaps TRBD1, from 6 matching bases. The sample consisted of naive CD4+ T cells sorted from blood. The cell subset or site label, read with the paper, signifies: CD45RA+ positively selected. The TCR originated in a young woman in good health. The DNA sequence reads TGTGCCTGCTGGGGGCAGGGTGGTGAAAAACTGTTTTTT. It translates to CACWGQGGEKLFF.